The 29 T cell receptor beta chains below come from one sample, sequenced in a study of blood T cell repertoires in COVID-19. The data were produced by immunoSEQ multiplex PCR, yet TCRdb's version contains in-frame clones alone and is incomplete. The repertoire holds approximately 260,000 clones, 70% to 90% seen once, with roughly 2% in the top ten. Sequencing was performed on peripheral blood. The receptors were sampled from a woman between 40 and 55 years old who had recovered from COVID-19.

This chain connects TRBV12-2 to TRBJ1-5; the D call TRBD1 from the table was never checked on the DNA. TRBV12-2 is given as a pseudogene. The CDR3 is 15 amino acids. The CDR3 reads CASRSYETFNQPQHF. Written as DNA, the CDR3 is TGTGCAAGTCGCTCTTACGAGACATTCAATCAGCCCCAGCATTTT.

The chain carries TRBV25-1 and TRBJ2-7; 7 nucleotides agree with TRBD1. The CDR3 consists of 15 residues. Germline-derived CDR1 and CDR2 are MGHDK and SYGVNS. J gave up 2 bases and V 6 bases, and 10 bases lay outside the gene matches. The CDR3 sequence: CASRKTGQGTYEQYF. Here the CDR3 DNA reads TGTGCCAGCAGGAAGACAGGGCAGGGGACCTACGAGCAGTACTTC.

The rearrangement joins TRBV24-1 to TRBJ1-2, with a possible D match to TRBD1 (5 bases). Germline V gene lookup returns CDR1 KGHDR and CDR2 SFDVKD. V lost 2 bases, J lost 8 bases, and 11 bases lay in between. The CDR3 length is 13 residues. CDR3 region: CATSDSQGGGYTF. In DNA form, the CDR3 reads TGTGCCACCAGTGATTCCCAGGGTGGAGGCTACACCTTC.

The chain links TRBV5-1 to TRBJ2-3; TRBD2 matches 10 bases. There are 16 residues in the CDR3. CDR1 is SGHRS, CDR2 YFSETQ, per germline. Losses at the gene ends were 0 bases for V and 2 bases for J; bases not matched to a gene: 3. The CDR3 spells CASSLGLAGDTDTQYF. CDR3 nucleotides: TGCGCCAGCAGCTTGGGCCTAGCGGGGGACACAGATACGCAGTATTTT. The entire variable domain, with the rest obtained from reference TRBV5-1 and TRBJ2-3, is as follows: KAGVTQTPRYLIKTRGQQVTLSCSPISGHRSVSWYQQTPGQGLQFLFEYFSETQRNKGNFPGRFSGRQFSNSRSEMNVSTLELGDSALYLCASSLGLAGDTDTQYFGPGTRLTVL.

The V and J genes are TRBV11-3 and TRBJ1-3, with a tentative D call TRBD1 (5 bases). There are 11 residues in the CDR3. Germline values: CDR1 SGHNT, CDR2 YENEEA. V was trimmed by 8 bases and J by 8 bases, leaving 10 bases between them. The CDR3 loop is CASGAGYTIYF. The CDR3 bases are TGTGCCAGCGGGGCGGGGTACACCATATATTTT.

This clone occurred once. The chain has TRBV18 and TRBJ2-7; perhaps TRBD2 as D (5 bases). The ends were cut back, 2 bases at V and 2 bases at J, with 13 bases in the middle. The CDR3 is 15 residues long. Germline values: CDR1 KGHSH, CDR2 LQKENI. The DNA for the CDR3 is TGTGCCAGCTCACCAACCGAGGGAGTCCCCTACGAGCAGTACTTC. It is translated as CASSPTEGVPYEQYF.

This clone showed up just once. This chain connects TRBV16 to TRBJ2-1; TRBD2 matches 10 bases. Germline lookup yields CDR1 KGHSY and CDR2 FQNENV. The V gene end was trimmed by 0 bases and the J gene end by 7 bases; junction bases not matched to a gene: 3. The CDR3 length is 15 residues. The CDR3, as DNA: TGTGCCAGCAGCCAATCTACTAGCGGGAAAAATGAGCAGTTCTTC. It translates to CASSQSTSGKNEQFF.

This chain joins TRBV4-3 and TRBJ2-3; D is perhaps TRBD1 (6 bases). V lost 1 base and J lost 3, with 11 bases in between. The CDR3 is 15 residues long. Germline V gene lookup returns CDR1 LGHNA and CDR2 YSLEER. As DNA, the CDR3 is TGCGCCAGCAGCCAAGGGACAGCCGTGACAGATACGCAGTATTTT. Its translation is CASSQGTAVTDTQYF.

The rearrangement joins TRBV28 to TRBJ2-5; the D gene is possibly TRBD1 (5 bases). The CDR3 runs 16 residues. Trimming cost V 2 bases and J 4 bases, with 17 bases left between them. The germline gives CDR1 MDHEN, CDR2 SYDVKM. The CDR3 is CASSLKGRTRVETQYF. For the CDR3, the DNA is TGTGCCAGCAGTTTAAAGGGCAGGACCAGGGTAGAGACCCAGTACTTC.

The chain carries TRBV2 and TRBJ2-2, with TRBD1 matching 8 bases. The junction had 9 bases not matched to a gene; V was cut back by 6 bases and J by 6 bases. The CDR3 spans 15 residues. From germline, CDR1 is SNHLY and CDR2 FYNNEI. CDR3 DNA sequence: TGTGCCAGCAGCTCAGGGGGCAAGACTCCCGGGGAGCTGTTTTTT. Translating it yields CASSSGGKTPGELFF.

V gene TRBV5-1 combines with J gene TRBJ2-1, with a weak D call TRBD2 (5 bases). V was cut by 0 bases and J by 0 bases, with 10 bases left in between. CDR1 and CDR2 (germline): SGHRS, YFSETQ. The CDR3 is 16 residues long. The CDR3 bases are TGCGCCAGCAGCTTGGGGGTAGCGAACTCCTACAATGAGCAGTTCTTC. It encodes CASSLGVANSYNEQFF.

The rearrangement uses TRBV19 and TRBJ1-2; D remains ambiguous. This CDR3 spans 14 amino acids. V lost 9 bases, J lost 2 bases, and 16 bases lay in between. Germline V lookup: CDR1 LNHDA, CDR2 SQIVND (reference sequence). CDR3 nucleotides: TGTGCCAGCCACCGCCCGGGTATGAACTATGGCTACACCTTC. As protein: CASHRPGMNYGYTF.

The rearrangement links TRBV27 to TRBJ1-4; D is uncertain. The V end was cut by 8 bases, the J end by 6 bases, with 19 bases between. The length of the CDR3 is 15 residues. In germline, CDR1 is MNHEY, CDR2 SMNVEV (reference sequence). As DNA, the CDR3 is TGTGCCAGCTCCTATTCCCCCCTCTCTGATGAAAAACTGTTTTTT. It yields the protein CASSYSPLSDEKLFF.

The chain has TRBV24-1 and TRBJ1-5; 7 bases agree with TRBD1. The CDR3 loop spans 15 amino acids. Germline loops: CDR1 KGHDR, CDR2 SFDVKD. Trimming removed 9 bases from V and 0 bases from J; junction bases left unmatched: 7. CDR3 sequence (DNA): TGTGCCACCGGAACAGGGGTTTATAGCAATCAGCCCCAGCATTTT. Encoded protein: CATGTGVYSNQPQHF.

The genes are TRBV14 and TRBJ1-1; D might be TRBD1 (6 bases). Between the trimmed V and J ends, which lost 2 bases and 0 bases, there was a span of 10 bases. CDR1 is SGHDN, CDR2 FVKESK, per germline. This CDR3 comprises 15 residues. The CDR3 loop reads CASSQIQGLNTEAFF. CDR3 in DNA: TGTGCCAGCAGCCAAATCCAGGGGCTGAACACTGAAGCTTTCTTT.

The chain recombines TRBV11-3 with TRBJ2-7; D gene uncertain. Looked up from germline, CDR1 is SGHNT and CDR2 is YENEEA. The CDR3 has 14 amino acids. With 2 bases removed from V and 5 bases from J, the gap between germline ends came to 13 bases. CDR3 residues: CASSLMTGGDEQYF. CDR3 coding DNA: TGTGCCAGCAGCTTAATGACGGGTGGCGACGAGCAGTACTTC. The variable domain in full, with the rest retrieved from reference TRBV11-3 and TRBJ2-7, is EAGVVQSPRYKIIEKKQPVAFWCNPISGHNTLYWYLQNLGQGPELLIRYENEEAVDDSQLPKDRFSAERLKGVDSTLKIQPAELGDSAVYLCASSLMTGGDEQYFGPGTRLTVT.

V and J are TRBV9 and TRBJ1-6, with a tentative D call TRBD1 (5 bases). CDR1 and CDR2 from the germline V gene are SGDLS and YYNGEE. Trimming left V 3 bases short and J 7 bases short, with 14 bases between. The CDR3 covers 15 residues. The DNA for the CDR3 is TGTGCCAGCAGCGCTACTACAGGAAAGAATTCACCCCTCCACTTT. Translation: CASSATTGKNSPLHF.

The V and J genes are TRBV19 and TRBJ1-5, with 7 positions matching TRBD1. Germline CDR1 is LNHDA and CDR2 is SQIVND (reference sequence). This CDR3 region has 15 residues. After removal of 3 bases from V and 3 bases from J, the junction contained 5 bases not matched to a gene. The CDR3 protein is CASSMGQGVNQPQHF. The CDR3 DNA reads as TGTGCCAGTAGTATGGGCCAGGGGGTCAATCAGCCCCAGCATTTT.

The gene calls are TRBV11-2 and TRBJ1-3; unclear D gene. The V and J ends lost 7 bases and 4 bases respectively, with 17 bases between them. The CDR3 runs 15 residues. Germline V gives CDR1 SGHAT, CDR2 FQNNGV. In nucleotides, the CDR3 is TGTGCCAGCATCGACCGGGGTCGGGTGGGAAACACCATATATTTT. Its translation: CASIDRGRVGNTIYF.

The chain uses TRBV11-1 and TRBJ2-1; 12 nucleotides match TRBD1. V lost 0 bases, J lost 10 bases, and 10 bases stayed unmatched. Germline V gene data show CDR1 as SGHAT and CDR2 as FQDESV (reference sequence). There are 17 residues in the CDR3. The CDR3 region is CASSLAGRDRGPGEQFF. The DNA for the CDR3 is TGTGCCAGCAGCTTAGCGGGCCGGGACAGGGGGCCCGGGGAGCAGTTCTTC.

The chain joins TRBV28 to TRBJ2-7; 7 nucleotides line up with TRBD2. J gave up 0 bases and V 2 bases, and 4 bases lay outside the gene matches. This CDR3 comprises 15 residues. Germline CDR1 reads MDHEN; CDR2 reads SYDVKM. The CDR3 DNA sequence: TGTGCCAGCAGTTTAGGCGGGAGCCTCTCCTACGAGCAGTACTTC. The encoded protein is CASSLGGSLSYEQYF.

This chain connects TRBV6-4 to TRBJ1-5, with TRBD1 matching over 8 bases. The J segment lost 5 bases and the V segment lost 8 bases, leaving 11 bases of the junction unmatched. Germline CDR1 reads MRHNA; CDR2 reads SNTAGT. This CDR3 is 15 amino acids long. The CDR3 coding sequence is TGTGCCAGCCGTCCCTGGACAGGGTGGGATCAGCCCCAGCATTTT. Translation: CASRPWTGWDQPQHF.

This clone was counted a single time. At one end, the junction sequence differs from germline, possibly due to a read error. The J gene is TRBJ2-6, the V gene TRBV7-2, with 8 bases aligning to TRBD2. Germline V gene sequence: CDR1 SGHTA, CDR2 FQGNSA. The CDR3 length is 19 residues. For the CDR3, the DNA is TGTGCCAGCAGCTTAGGCGGGAGGTTGCGTAGCTCTGGGGTCAACGTCCTGACTTTC. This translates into CASSLGGRLRSSGVNVLTF.

The CDR3 is CASSLGGGGGSQPQHF. The CDR3 nucleotides are TGTGCCAGCAGCTTAGGTGGAGGGGGCGGCTCGCAGCCCCAGCATTTT. V usage is TRBV7-2 and J usage is TRBJ1-5; 7 nucleotides line up with TRBD1. V trimming: 1 base; J trimming: 7 bases; junction bases outside the gene matches: 10. The length of the CDR3 is 16 residues. CDR1 and CDR2 (germline): SGHTA, FQGNSA.

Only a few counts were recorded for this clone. CDR3 nucleotide sequence: TGTGCCAGCAGTTTGGGACTCCGGGAGACCCAGTACTTC. It is translated as CASSLGLRETQYF. This chain links TRBV6-5 with TRBJ2-5, with D maybe TRBD2 (6 bases). V gave up 4 bases and J gave up 5 bases, with 11 bases separating them. CDR1 is MNHEY, CDR2 SVGAGI, per germline. CDR3 length: 13 amino acids.

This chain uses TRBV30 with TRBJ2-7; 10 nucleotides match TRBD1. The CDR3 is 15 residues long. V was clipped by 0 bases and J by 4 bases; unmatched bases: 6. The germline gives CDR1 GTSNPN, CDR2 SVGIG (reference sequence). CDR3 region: CAWSVADRGFYEQYF. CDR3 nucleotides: TGTGCCTGGAGTGTAGCGGACAGGGGGTTTTACGAGCAGTACTTC.

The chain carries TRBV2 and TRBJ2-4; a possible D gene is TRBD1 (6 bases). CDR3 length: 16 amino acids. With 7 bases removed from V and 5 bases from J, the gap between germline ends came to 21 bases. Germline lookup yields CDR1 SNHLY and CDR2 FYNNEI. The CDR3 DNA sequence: TGTGCCAGCAACGGAGCCGGCAGGGGATTTGAAAACATTCAGTACTTC. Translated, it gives CASNGAGRGFENIQYF.

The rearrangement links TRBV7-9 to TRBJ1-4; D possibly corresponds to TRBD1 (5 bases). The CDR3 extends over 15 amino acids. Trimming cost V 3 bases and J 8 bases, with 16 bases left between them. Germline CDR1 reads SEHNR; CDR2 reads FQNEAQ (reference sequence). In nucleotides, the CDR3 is TGTGCCAGCAGCTTCATATCAGGTTACAGGGAAAAACTGTTTTTT. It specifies CASSFISGYREKLFF.

CDR3 sequence reads: CASTLGDRFSNQPQHF. In DNA, the CDR3 is TGTGCCAGCACCCTGGGGGACAGATTTAGCAATCAGCCCCAGCATTTT. V is TRBV28 and J is TRBJ1-5, with 7 bases lining up with TRBD1. Germline V lookup: CDR1 MDHEN, CDR2 SYDVKM. J was trimmed by 0 bases and V by 7 bases; bases with no gene match: 9. The length of the CDR3 is 16 residues.